The 22 T cell receptor beta chains presented below share a single source sample, sequenced in a study of OX40 agonist ivuxolimab in advanced cancers. Receptors were amplified or captured by the immunoSEQ multiplex PCR assay. This is the immuneACCESS table as TCRdb keeps it, with only in-frame sequences that have V and J called. A part of the clones is gone; compared with another copy, unresolved V genes explain less than half, and the rest is unexplained. The sample records tens of thousands of clones, 88% of which are singletons. The leading ten clones occupy about 0.78% of the sample. Sequencing was performed on CD4+ or CD8+ T cells sorted from blood, taken in a trial of the OX40 agonist ivuxolimab. The receptors were gathered from an adult with an advanced solid tumor such as melanoma, head and neck, liver or kidney cancer.

This rearrangement joins TRBV5-4 to TRBJ2-7, with D hard to call. The CDR3 runs to 15 residues. Germline V CDR1 and CDR2: SGHNT, YYREEE (reference sequence). The V and J ends lost 0 bases and 2 bases respectively, with 12 bases between them. The CDR3 DNA sequence: TGTGCCAGCAGCTTGGGGTCGTGGGGAACCTACGAGCAGTACTTC. Translation: CASSLGSWGTYEQYF.

The chain has TRBV28 and TRBJ2-7, with 10 bases identical to TRBD2. Germline trimming cut 2 bases from V and 3 bases from J; bases unmatched to any gene: 10. The germline V gene has CDR1 MDHEN and CDR2 SYDVKM. The CDR3 runs to 17 residues. The CDR3 is CASSLNKRTSGIYEQYF. The CDR3 coding sequence is TGTGCCAGCAGTTTAAATAAAAGGACTAGCGGAATCTACGAGCAGTACTTC.

This chain uses TRBV6-4 with TRBJ2-1; tentatively, D is TRBD1 or TRBD2 (6 bases each). V was cut by 10 bases and J by 10 bases, with 20 bases left in between. Germline V lookup: CDR1 MRHNA, CDR2 SNTAGT. The CDR3 extends over 13 amino acids. The CDR3 protein is CATRNGGHGEQFF. The CDR3 DNA reads TGTGCCACCAGAAACGGGGGACATGGGGAGCAGTTCTTC.

This clone was seen once. The chain couples TRBV5-4 to TRBJ2-5; the D gene is possibly TRBD2 (5 bases). CDR3 length: 14 residues. The germline V gene encodes CDR1 SGHNT and CDR2 YYREEE (reference sequence). Trimming left V 7 bases short and J 5 bases short, with 18 bases between. The CDR3 sequence is CASHLLRAGETQYF. DNA for the CDR3: TGTGCCAGCCACCTATTGCGGGCCGGGGAGACCCAGTACTTC. Full variable domain (missing parts from reference TRBV5-4 and TRBJ2-5): ETGVTQSPTHLIKTRGQQVTLRCSSQSGHNTVSWYQQALGQGPQFIFQYYREEENGRGNFPPRFSGLQFPNYSSELNVNALELDDSALYLCASHLLRAGETQYFGPGTRLLVL.

A note on this clone: Germline is not matched at one junction end, which may reflect a read error. This chain links TRBV7-7 with TRBJ2-2, with D perhaps assigned TRBD1 or TRBD2 (6 bases each). The CDR3 is 14 residues long. Germline CDR1 and CDR2: SSHAT and FNYEAQ (reference sequence). The CDR3 DNA sequence: TGTGCTAGCAGCACGGGGGCGAGAACCGGGGAGCTGTTTTTT. Its protein product is CASSTGARTGELFF. Combining the CDR3 with reference TRBV7-7 and TRBJ2-2 gives the whole variable domain GAGVSQSPRYKVTKRGQDVTLRCDPISSHATLYWYQQALGQGPEFLTYFNYEAQPDKSGLPSDRFSAERPEGSISTLTIQRTEQRDSAMYRCASSTGARTGELFFGEGSRLTVL.

The chain recombines TRBV7-8 with TRBJ2-1; TRBD1 is a possible D gene (5 bases). Germline CDR1 and CDR2: SGHVS and FQNEAQ. Deletions cut 0 bases from V and 2 bases from J, with 5 bases between. This CDR3 has 14 residues. For the CDR3, the DNA is TGTGCCAGCAGCTTAGCGACAGCCTACAATGAGCAGTTCTTC. This sequence encodes CASSLATAYNEQFF.

This sequence joins TRBV10-3 and TRBJ2-7, with D unclear. Germline CDR1 is ENHRY and CDR2 is SYGVKD. Trimming cost V 3 bases and J 1 base, with 10 bases left between them. The CDR3 sequence is 14 residues long. In DNA, the CDR3 is TGTGCCATCAGTGATTTTGGGGAATCCTACGAGCAGTACTTC. Its protein is CAISDFGESYEQYF.

This rearrangement joins TRBV6-9 to TRBJ1-4, with TRBD1 as a possible D gene (6 bases). Germline loops: CDR1 MNHGY, CDR2 SVAAGI. The CDR3 loop spans 15 amino acids. Trimming stripped 5 bases from V and 3 bases from J, with 13 bases between. CDR3: CASSTLQGPNEKLFF. CDR3 DNA sequence: TGTGCCAGCAGTACGTTACAGGGACCTAATGAAAAACTGTTTTTT.

The rearrangement uses TRBV9 and TRBJ1-4; D remains unclear. The CDR3 has 15 residues. CDR1 and CDR2 from the germline V gene are SGDLS and YYNGEE. Trimming cost V 0 bases and J 2 bases, with 8 bases left between them. The DNA for the CDR3 is TGTGCCAGCAGCGTAGGGGGTACCACTAATGAAAAACTGTTTTTT. Its protein is CASSVGGTTNEKLFF.

The rearrangement joins TRBV6-1 to TRBJ1-2, with D possibly TRBD1 on 5 matching bases. This CDR3 comprises 14 residues. With 2 bases removed from V and 6 bases from J, the gap between germline ends came to 13 bases. The germline gives CDR1 MNHNS, CDR2 SASEGT. As DNA, the CDR3 is TGTGCCAGCAGTGAACCCGGGGCAGACCATGGCTACACCTTC. It is translated as CASSEPGADHGYTF.

The chain uses TRBV28 and TRBJ1-4; D gene unclear. The CDR3 consists of 14 residues. CDR1 is MDHEN and CDR2 is SYDVKM in the germline V gene. Trimming took 8 bases from V and 4 from J, leaving 14 bases between them. The CDR3 DNA reads TGTGCCAGCGTTACGGGGTCTTATAATGAAAAACTGTTTTTT. Translating it yields CASVTGSYNEKLFF. Full variable domain (rest looked up from reference TRBV28 and TRBJ1-4): DVKVTQSSRYLVKRTGEKVFLECVQDMDHENMFWYRQDPGLGLRLIYFSYDVKMKEKGDIPEGYSVSREKKERFSLILESASTNQTSMYLCASVTGSYNEKLFFGSGTQLSVL.

This clone occurred once. CDR3 amino acids: CASRDQGTAKETQYF. CDR3 sequence (DNA): TGTGCCAGCCGAGATCAGGGGACGGCCAAAGAGACCCAGTACTTC. The chain employs TRBV2 and TRBJ2-5; TRBD1 is a possible D gene (6 bases). Germline V lookup: CDR1 SNHLY, CDR2 FYNNEI. CDR3 size: 15 residues. Trimming cost V 8 bases and J 3 bases, with 19 bases left between them. The full variable domain, in which reference TRBV2 and TRBJ2-5 provide the parts outside the CDR3, is EPEVTQTPSHQVTQMGQEVILRCVPISNHLYFYWYRQILGQKVEFLVSFYNNEISEKSEIFDDQFSVERPDGSNFTLKIRSTKLEDSAMYFCASRDQGTAKETQYFGPGTRLLVL.

The chain carries TRBV4-3 and TRBJ2-4, with TRBD1 matching 7 bases. The CDR3 runs 13 residues. V shed 1 base, J shed 10 bases, and the junction held 4 bases outside the gene matches. The germline V gene encodes CDR1 LGHNA and CDR2 YSLEER. Here the CDR3 DNA reads TGCGCCAGCAGCCAAGCGCAGGGGGAGATTCAGTACTTC. Translation gives CASSQAQGEIQYF.

The genes are TRBV7-9 and TRBJ1-1; maybe TRBD1 (5 bases). V dropped 8 bases and J dropped 4 bases, with 17 bases sitting between them. The CDR3 totals 14 residues. The germline CDR1 and CDR2 sequences are SEHNR and FQNEAQ (reference sequence). CDR3 coding DNA: TGTGCCAGCCTCCTAGACAGAAGGAGCACTGAAGCTTTCTTT. Translated, it gives CASLLDRRSTEAFF.

The chain combines TRBV5-5 with TRBJ2-1, with TRBD1 matching 10 bases. The CDR3 sequence is 16 residues long. V lost 4 bases to trimming and J lost 4 bases; unmatched junction nucleotides: 8. Germline assignment: CDR1 SGHKS and CDR2 YYEKEE (reference sequence). The CDR3 DNA is TGTGCCAGCAGCGGGCCCGGGACAGGGGATTACAATGAGCAGTTCTTC. It translates to CASSGPGTGDYNEQFF.

The chain recombines TRBV11-3 with TRBJ2-2; a possible D gene is TRBD1 (6 bases). The CDR3 runs 13 residues. Germline CDR1 reads SGHNT; CDR2 reads YENEEA. V lost 6 bases and J lost 4, with 9 bases in between. CDR3 bases: TGTGCCAGCAGTCACAGGGCCACCGGGGAGCTGTTTTTT. It encodes CASSHRATGELFF.

V gene TRBV27 combines with J gene TRBJ2-5, with TRBD1 as a possible D gene (8 bases). The ends were cut back, 5 bases at V and 2 bases at J, with 21 bases in the middle. The V gene's germline CDR1 is MNHEY and CDR2 SMNVEV (reference sequence). This CDR3 region has 17 residues. CDR3 DNA sequence: TGTGCCAGCAGTGGACAGGGTGGCAGGGGGGGGCAAGAGACCCAGTACTTC. It is translated as CASSGQGGRGGQETQYF.

This clone was seen only a few times. V and J are TRBV5-1 and TRBJ2-2; 8 bases line up with TRBD2. The trim removed 0 bases at V and 5 bases at J, leaving 6 bases unmatched. Germline V gene data show CDR1 as SGHRS and CDR2 as YFSETQ. The length of the CDR3 is 16 residues. The CDR3 DNA reads as TGCGCCAGCAGCTTGGTCCCCAGCGGGAGTACCGGGGAGCTGTTTTTT. This translates into CASSLVPSGSTGELFF.

The V and J genes are TRBV28 and TRBJ1-1; perhaps TRBD1 as D (6 bases). Trimming took 0 bases from V and 7 from J, leaving 12 bases between them. The CDR3 length is 14 residues. CDR1 is MDHEN and CDR2 is SYDVKM in the germline V gene. This CDR3 is CASSLWGDTFEAFF. CDR3 DNA: TGTGCCAGCAGTTTATGGGGGGACACTTTTGAAGCTTTCTTT.

The rearrangement links TRBV19 to TRBJ1-2, with D possibly matching TRBD1 (5 bases). The CDR3 contains 14 residues. V lost 5 bases to trimming and J lost 0 bases, with 10 bases between them. Germline CDR1 LNHDA, CDR2 SQIVND (reference sequence). The CDR3 DNA is TGTGCCAGTAGTGCAGCGGGGCCTAACTATGGCTACACCTTC. Translated: CASSAAGPNYGYTF.

The chain links TRBV9 to TRBJ1-3, with D possibly TRBD1 on 6 matching bases. This CDR3 contains 17 residues. Germline values: CDR1 SGDLS, CDR2 YYNGEE. V was cut by 0 bases and J by 0 bases, with 13 bases left in between. DNA of the CDR3: TGTGCCAGCAGCGTAGCGGTGAACAGGGACTCTGGAAACACCATATATTTT. Residues: CASSVAVNRDSGNTIYF.

The CDR3 region is CASSYSGQELHF. CDR3 DNA: TGTGCCAGCAGTTACTCGGGACAGGAGCTCCACTTT. The rearrangement joins TRBV6-5 to TRBJ1-6; TRBD1 aligns across 8 bases. J was trimmed by 16 bases and V by 0 bases; bases with no gene match: 2. The CDR3 is 12 residues long. Germline loops: CDR1 MNHEY, CDR2 SVGAGI.